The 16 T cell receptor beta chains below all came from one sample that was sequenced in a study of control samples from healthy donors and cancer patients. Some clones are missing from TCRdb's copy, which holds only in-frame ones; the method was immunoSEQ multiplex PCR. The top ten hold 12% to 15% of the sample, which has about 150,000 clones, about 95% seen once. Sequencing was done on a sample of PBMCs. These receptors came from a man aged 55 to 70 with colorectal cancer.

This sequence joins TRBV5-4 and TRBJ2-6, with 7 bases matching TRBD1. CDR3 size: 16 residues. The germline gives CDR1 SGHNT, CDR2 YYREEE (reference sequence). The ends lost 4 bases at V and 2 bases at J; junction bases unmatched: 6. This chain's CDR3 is CASSGTVGTGANVLTF. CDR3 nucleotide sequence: TGTGCCAGCAGCGGGACAGTCGGAACTGGGGCCAACGTCCTGACTTTC.

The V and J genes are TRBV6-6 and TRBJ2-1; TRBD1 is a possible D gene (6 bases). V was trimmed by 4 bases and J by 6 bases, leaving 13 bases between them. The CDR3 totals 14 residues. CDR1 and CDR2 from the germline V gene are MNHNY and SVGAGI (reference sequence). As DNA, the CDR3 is TGTGCCAGCAGTTCGGGACACACGCTCAATGAGCAGTTCTTC. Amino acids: CASSSGHTLNEQFF.

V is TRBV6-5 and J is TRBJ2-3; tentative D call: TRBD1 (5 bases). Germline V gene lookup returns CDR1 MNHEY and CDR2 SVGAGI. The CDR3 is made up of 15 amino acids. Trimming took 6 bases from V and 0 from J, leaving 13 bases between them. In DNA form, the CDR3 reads TGTGCCAGCAGGATCCAGGGCACTAGCACAGATACGCAGTATTTT. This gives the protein CASRIQGTSTDTQYF.

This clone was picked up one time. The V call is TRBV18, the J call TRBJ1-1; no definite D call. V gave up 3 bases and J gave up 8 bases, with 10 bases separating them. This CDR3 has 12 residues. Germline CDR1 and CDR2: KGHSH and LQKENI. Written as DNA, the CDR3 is TGTGCCAGCTCACCGGCAGAACCAGAAGCTTTCTTT. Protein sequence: CASSPAEPEAFF.

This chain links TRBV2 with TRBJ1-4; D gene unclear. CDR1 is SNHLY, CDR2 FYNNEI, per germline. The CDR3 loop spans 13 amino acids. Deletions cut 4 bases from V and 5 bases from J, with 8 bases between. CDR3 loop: CASSGDWNEKLFF. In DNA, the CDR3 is TGTGCCAGCAGTGGTGACTGGAATGAAAAACTGTTTTTT.

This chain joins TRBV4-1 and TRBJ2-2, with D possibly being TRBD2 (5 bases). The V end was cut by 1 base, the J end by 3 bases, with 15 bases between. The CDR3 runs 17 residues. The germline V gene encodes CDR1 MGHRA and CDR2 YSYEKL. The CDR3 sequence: CASSQGRGSMDTGELFF. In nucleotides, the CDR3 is TGCGCCAGCAGCCAAGGACGGGGTAGCATGGACACCGGGGAGCTGTTTTTT.

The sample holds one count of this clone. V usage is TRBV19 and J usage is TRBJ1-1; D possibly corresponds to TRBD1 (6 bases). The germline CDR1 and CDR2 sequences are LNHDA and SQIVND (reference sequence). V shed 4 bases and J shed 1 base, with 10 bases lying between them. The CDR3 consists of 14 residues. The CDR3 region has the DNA TGTGCCAGTAGTACACCGGACAGGAACACTGAAGCTTTCTTT. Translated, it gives CASSTPDRNTEAFF.

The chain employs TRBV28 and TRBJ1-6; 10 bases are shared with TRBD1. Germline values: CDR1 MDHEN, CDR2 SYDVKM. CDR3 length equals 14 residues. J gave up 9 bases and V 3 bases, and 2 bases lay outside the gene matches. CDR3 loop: CASSLRDRGSPLHF. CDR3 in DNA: TGTGCCAGCAGTTTGCGGGACAGGGGTTCACCCCTCCACTTT.

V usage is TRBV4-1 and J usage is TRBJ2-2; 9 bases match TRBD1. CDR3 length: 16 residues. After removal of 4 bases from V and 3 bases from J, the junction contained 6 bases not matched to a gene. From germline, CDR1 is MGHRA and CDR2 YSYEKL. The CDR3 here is CASSPPTGGDTGELFF. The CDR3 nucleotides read TGCGCCAGCAGCCCACCAACAGGGGGCGACACCGGGGAGCTGTTTTTT.

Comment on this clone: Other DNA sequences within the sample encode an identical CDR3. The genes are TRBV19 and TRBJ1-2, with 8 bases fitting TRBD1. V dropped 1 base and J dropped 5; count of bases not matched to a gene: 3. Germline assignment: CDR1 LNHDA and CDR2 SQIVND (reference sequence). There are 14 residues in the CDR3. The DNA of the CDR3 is TGTGCCAGTAGTATAGGGACAGGGCCTTATGGCTACACCTTC. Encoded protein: CASSIGTGPYGYTF.

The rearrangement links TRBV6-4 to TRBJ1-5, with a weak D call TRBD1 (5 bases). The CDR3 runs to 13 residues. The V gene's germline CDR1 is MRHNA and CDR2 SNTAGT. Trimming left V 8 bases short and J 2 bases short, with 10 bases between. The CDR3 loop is CASRRDRNQPQHF. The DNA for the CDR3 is TGTGCCAGCCGCCGGGACCGCAATCAGCCCCAGCATTTT.

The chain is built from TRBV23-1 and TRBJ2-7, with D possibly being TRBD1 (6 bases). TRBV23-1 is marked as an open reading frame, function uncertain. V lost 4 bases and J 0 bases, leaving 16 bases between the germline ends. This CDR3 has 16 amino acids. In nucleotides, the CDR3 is TGCGCCAGCAGTCCCCTGCAGGGGCTAAGCTCCTACGAGCAGTACTTC. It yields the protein CASSPLQGLSSYEQYF.

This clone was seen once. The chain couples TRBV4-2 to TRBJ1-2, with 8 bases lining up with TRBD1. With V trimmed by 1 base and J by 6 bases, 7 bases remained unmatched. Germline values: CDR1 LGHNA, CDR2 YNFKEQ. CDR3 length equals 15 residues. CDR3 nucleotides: TGTGCCAGCAGCCAAGGACAGGGGCCCCTCGATGGCTACACCTTC. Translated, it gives CASSQGQGPLDGYTF.

The CDR3 nucleotides read TGTGCCAGCAGCTTGGATACAGGGCAGGGTGGCTACACCTTC. It yields the protein CASSLDTGQGGYTF. This chain uses TRBV5-6 with TRBJ1-2, with D possibly being TRBD1 (6 bases). This CDR3 region has 14 residues. Trimming cost V 0 bases and J 7 bases, with 13 bases left between them. The germline CDR1 and CDR2 sequences are SGHDT and YYEEEE.

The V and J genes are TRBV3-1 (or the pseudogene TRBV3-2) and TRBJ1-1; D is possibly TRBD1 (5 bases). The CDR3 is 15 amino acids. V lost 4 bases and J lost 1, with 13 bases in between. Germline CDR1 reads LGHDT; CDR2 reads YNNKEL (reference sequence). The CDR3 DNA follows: TGTGCCAGCAGCCTTACCCCCGGACAGAACACTGAAGCTTTCTTT. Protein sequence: CASSLTPGQNTEAFF.

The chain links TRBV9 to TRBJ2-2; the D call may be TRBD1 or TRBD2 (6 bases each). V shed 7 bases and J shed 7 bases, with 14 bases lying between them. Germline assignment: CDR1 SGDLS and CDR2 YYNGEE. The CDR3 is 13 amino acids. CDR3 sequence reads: CASGGLAIGELFF. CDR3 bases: TGTGCCAGCGGGGGGCTAGCGATCGGGGAGCTGTTTTTT. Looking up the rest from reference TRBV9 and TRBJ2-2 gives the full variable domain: DSGVTQTPKHLITATGQRVTLRCSPRSGDLSVYWYQQSLDQGLQFLIQYYNGEERAKGNILERFSAQQFPDLHSELNLSSLELGDSALYFCASGGLAIGELFFGEGSRLTVL.